This T cell receptor (beta chain) was documented in a study of blood T cell repertoires in COVID-19. Whole-study context: Some COVID-19 samples were acute and others convalescent; all came from the United States, Italy and Spain. Sample material is recorded as cDNA or gDNA derived from T cells, B-cell-depleted T cells, or PBMCs.

In the authors' workflow: Amplification of reference gene primers provided the estimated nucleated cell counts. Data came from immunoSEQ multiplex PCR; TCRdb stores just in-frame clones and leaves some out. V, J and clone size are those of that table, while D and trimming were read from the DNA. This table holds around 74,000 clones, under 95% found once. This CDR3 is 14 amino acids long. The germline V gene encodes CDR1 SGHRS and CDR2 YFSETQ. Unmatched junction bases numbered 5, after V lost 4 bases and J lost 6 bases. The sequenced sample was peripheral blood. The V and J genes are TRBV5-1 and TRBJ1-5; TRBD1 aligns across 9 bases. This clonotype originated in a woman older than 75 with active or convalescent COVID-19. DNA for the CDR3: TGCGCCAGCAGCACCGGACAGGGGATTCAGCCCCAGCATTTT. This gives the protein CASSTGQGIQPQHF.